Following are 18 T cell receptor beta chains from one sample sequenced in a study of tumor and adjacent non-tumor tissue in lung cancer. The template was RNA from unsorted bulk tissue. More than 3 cm separated this lung sample from the edge of the tumor. The library came from three nested PCR rounds adapted from ARM-PCR protocols. Using its own MiXCR run on the multiplex PCR reads, TCRdb lists one record per CDR3 protein. The sample lists about 110,000 distinct CDR3 sequences; around 57% were seen once. Sample: distant non-tumor lung tissue. Receptors were obtained from a man aged 55 to 70 with non-small cell lung cancer.

In its sample, this clonotype was seen once. Since a much larger clone is just one base distant, this may be a read error. The genes are TRBV9 and TRBJ2-5; unclear D gene. Germline V gene sequence: CDR1 SGDLS, CDR2 YYNGEE. The length of the CDR3 is 14 residues. Deletions cut 0 bases from V and 7 bases from J, with 13 bases between. The CDR3 region has the DNA TGTGCCAGCAGCGTAGATCCGGCCCCAGTGACCCAGTACTTC. It yields the protein CASSVDPAPVTQYF. The full variable domain, in which reference TRBV9 and TRBJ2-5 provide the parts outside the CDR3, is DSGVTQTPKHLITATGQRVTLRCSPRSGDLSVYWYQQSLDQGLQFLIQYYNGEERAKGNILERFSAQQFPDLHSELNLSSLELGDSALYFCASSVDPAPVTQYFGPGTRLLVL.

This clonotype was seen ten or more times. This rearrangement joins TRBV20-1 to TRBJ2-7, with TRBD1 matching 8 bases. After removal of 5 bases from V and 1 base from J, the junction contained 4 bases not matched to a gene. CDR1 is DFQATT, CDR2 SNEGSKA, per germline (reference sequence). The CDR3 is 13 residues long. The CDR3 spells CSAHWTGSYEQYF. In DNA, the CDR3 is TGCAGTGCTCATTGGACAGGGTCCTACGAGCAGTACTTC.

Worth noting for this clonotype: With a much larger clone just one base away, this may be a read error. V gene TRBV6-2 or TRBV6-3 combines with J gene TRBJ2-6; D call uncertain. The CDR3 runs 15 residues. CDR1 MNHEY and CDR2 SVGEGT come from the germline V gene. In DNA form, the CDR3 reads TGTGACAGCAGTTTAAGGATCTCTGGGGCCAACGTCCTGACTTTC. Its protein product is CDSSLRISGANVLTF.

In the case of this clonotype: One end of the junction fails to match germline, which may point to a read error. V is TRBV29-1 and J is TRBJ1-5; D remains unclear. Germline CDR1 and CDR2: SQVTM and ANQGSEA. The CDR3 extends over 14 amino acids. In nucleotides, the CDR3 is TGCAGCGCAGCAGACGGTCATAGCAATCAGTCCCAGCATTTT. Residues: CSAADGHSNQSQHF. Full variable domain (rest looked up from reference TRBV29-1 and TRBJ1-5): SAVISQKPSRDICQRGTSLTIQCQVDSQVTMMFWYRQQPGQSLTLIATANQGSEATYESGFVIDKFPISRPNLTFSTLTVSNMSPEDSSIYLCSAADGHSNQSQHFGDGTRLSIL.

This clonotype was counted many times. The chain carries TRBV14 and TRBJ2-7; D may be TRBD2 (6 bases). CDR3 length equals 13 residues. The ends were cut back, 1 base at V and 5 bases at J, with 9 bases in the middle. From germline, CDR1 is SGHDN and CDR2 FVKESK. CDR3 DNA: TGTGCCAGCAGCCAAGTGGGGAGGAACGAGCAGTACTTC. Amino acid sequence: CASSQVGRNEQYF.

This clonotype showed up many times. The J gene is TRBJ2-1, the V gene TRBV6-2 or TRBV6-3; TRBD2 agrees at 10 bases. Looked up from germline, CDR1 is MNHEY and CDR2 is SVGEGT. This CDR3 spans 15 amino acids. Losses at the gene ends were 0 bases for V and 7 bases for J; bases not matched to a gene: 3. CDR3 sequence reads: CASSYSLAGVNEQFF. In DNA form, the CDR3 reads TGTGCCAGCAGTTACTCTCTAGCGGGAGTAAATGAGCAGTTCTTC.

This clonotype was counted at least ten times. This chain uses TRBV12-3 or TRBV12-4 with TRBJ2-5; weak D call: TRBD1 (5 bases). V was cut by 5 bases and J by 4 bases, with 14 bases left in between. The CDR3 has 14 amino acids. CDR3 in DNA: TGTGCCAGCAGTCGGCAGGGTGGACGAGAGACCCAGTACTTC. Protein: CASSRQGGRETQYF.

Comments on this clonotype: Sequence at one end of the junction differs from germline and may be a read error. This chain links TRBV12-3 or TRBV12-4 with TRBJ1-2; no clear D gene. The CDR3 spans 13 residues. The CDR3: CASRHVSNYGYTF. In nucleotides, the CDR3 is TGCGCCAGCAGGCATGTCTCTAACTATGGCTACACCTTC.

With respect to this clonotype: With a much larger clone just one base away, this may be a read error. Lacking the conserved final phenylalanine or tryptophan, this CDR3 likely reflects a read error. This chain's CDR3 is CASGDPPGQIYEQYY. In nucleotides, the CDR3 is TGTGCCAGCGGTGATCCCCCGGGACAGATCTACGAGCAGTACTAC. The J gene is TRBJ2-7, the V gene TRBV6-6; 7 nucleotides match TRBD1. Looked up from germline, CDR1 is MNHNY and CDR2 is SVGAGI (reference sequence). CDR3 length: 15 amino acids. The junction had 13 bases not matched to a gene; V was cut back by 8 bases and J by 3 bases.

This clonotype was observed once. Germline is not matched at one junction end, which may reflect a read error. The chain uses TRBV6-6 and TRBJ1-3; D remains unclear. CDR1 MNHNY and CDR2 SVGAGI come from the germline V gene (reference sequence). The CDR3 extends over 11 amino acids. This CDR3 is CTSCYQNTIYF. CDR3 in DNA: TGTACCAGCTGCTATCAAAACACCATATATTTT.

A remark on this clonotype: A much larger clone differs by one base, so this may be a read error. The rearrangement joins TRBV12-3 or TRBV12-4 to TRBJ2-1, with D hard to call. The CDR3 consists of 13 residues. The CDR3 reads CAGSLYRPNEQFF. The CDR3 nucleotides read TGTGCCGGCAGTTTATACCGTCCCAATGAGCAGTTCTTC.

This clonotype came up a few times. This could be a read error, since a much larger clone is one nucleotide away. The chain is built from TRBV12-5 and TRBJ1-2, with D perhaps matching TRBD1 (6 bases). The germline V gene has CDR1 LGHNT and CDR2 FRNRAP. CDR3 length: 12 residues. CDR3 sequence (DNA): TGTGTTAGTGGTTTAATACAGGGTCCCATCACCTTC. It is translated as CVSGLIQGPITF.

The rearrangement uses TRBV29-1 and TRBJ2-3, with D possibly TRBD1 on 6 matching bases. Trimming cost V 8 bases and J 8 bases, with 20 bases left between them. Germline lookup yields CDR1 SQVTM and CDR2 ANQGSEA. The CDR3 contains 13 residues. Written as DNA, the CDR3 is TGCAGCTCCTCGGACAGTTTAAACGGTACGCAGTATTTT. Amino acid sequence: CSSSDSLNGTQYF.

A few counts support this clonotype. This may come from a read error, since a much larger clone is one base off. This rearrangement joins TRBV6-5 to TRBJ1-6; D ambiguous. The germline V gene encodes CDR1 MNHEY and CDR2 SVGAGI. CDR3 length: 15 residues. The CDR3 region has the DNA TGTGTCAGCAGCCCAGTACGGCACTATAATTCACCCCTCCACTTT. Translated, it gives CVSSPVRHYNSPLHF.

This rearrangement joins TRBV20-1 to TRBJ2-4; 10 nucleotides agree with TRBD2. The CDR3 is 17 amino acids. Per germline, CDR1 DFQATT and CDR2 SNEGSKA (reference sequence). CDR3: CSLLSGRAHGAKNIQYF. The CDR3 coding sequence is TGCAGCCTGCTCAGCGGGAGGGCCCACGGGGCCAAAAACATTCAGTACTTC.

This clonotype occurred many times. The chain uses TRBV5-6 and TRBJ2-5; 10 bases map to TRBD2. Germline lookup yields CDR1 SGHDT and CDR2 YYEEEE. The CDR3 loop spans 16 amino acids. Trimming took 3 bases from V and 11 from J; bases not matched to a gene: 16. The CDR3: CASSSKGASGRRSQYF. The CDR3 DNA reads TGTGCCAGCAGCTCGAAAGGGGCTAGCGGGAGAAGGTCACAGTACTTC.

This clonotype was seen a few times. This chain links TRBV5-8 with TRBJ2-1, with D perhaps matching TRBD1 (6 bases). Looked up from germline, CDR1 is SGHTS and CDR2 is YDEGEE. This CDR3 has 15 amino acids. V dropped 1 base and J dropped 2 bases, with 10 bases sitting between them. The CDR3 bases are TGTGCCAGCAGCTTGTGGTCAGGGGCCTACAATGAGCAGTTCTTC. This sequence encodes CASSLWSGAYNEQFF.

The chain uses TRBV29-1 and TRBJ1-1; no clear D gene. This CDR3 spans 15 amino acids. The germline gives CDR1 SQVTM, CDR2 ANQGSEA. The CDR3 reads CSISQDGHPNTEAFF. The CDR3 nucleotides read TGCAGTATCTCCCAGGACGGCCACCCGAACACTGAAGCTTTCTTT.